A single sample gave rise to the 14 T cell receptor beta chains below, sequenced in a study of tumor-infiltrating lymphocytes in primary liver carcinoma. Constant-region priming of approximately 500 ng total RNA yielded TCR beta cDNA. Libraries covering TCR beta were generated through three nested multiplex PCR rounds (using a slightly modified ARM-PCR). TRBV1-TRBV30 forward primers paired with a C-beta reverse primer were used in the first two PCR rounds, which ran around 10 cycles each. TCRdb used MiXCR to reprocess the multiplex PCR reads, holding one entry per CDR3 protein. This sample carries fewer than 400,000 distinct CDR3 sequences, 45% to 70% of them seen once, and the ten largest clones take about a sixth. Researchers drew blood RNA from unsorted whole blood and extracted germline DNA as well. Source material: peripheral blood. These receptors all stem from a woman in her 30s with primary liver carcinoma and hepatitis B virus infection.

This clonotype was observed a few times. The genes are TRBV5-4 and TRBJ2-1, with D perhaps given as TRBD1 or TRBD2 (5 bases each). The CDR3 runs to 14 residues. The ends were cut back, 10 bases at V and 8 bases at J, with 22 bases in the middle. Germline-derived CDR1 and CDR2 are SGHNT and YYREEE (reference sequence). The CDR3 coding sequence is TGTGCCTCCGGGGCGAAACTGTCGACCGATGAGCAGTTCTTC. This sequence encodes CASGAKLSTDEQFF.

A note on this clonotype: This may come from a read error, since a much larger clone is one base off. V usage is TRBV6-2 or TRBV6-3 and J usage is TRBJ1-1; D is uncertain. The CDR3 has 13 residues. Germline CDR1 is MNHEY and CDR2 is SVGEGT. The V gene lost 0 bases and the J gene lost 4 bases, with 6 bases spanning the gap. The CDR3 region has the DNA TGTGCCAGCAGTTACTCGGTCAGCACTGAAGCTTTCTTT. It translates to CASSYSVSTEAFF.

This clonotype was counted many times. The rearrangement uses TRBV6-5 and TRBJ1-5; D unclear. V was shortened by 5 bases and J by 1 base, with 12 bases between the two germline ends. Looked up from germline, CDR1 is MNHEY and CDR2 is SVGAGI. The CDR3 is 15 residues long. The CDR3 sequence is CASSDRVFSNQPQHF. CDR3 in DNA: TGTGCCAGCAGTGACCGGGTCTTCAGCAATCAGCCCCAGCATTTT.

CDR3 protein: CVCSLGDNTGELFF. The CDR3 nucleotides read TGTGTCTGCAGCTTAGGGGATAACACCGGGGAGCTGTTTTTT. V and J are TRBV7-9 and TRBJ2-2; D may be TRBD1 (5 bases). The CDR3 loop spans 14 amino acids. The V gene's germline CDR1 is SEHNR and CDR2 FQNEAQ (reference sequence).

Comment on this clonotype: This could be a read error, since a much larger clone is one nucleotide away. Here the CDR3 omits its conserved ending phenylalanine or tryptophan, so a read error is the likely source. The chain is built from TRBV6-5 and TRBJ2-7, with 8 bases matching TRBD2. J was trimmed by 8 bases and V by 5 bases; bases with no gene match: 11. This CDR3 is 14 amino acids long. The germline CDR1 and CDR2 sequences are MNHEY and SVGAGI. The CDR3 DNA follows: TGTGCCAGCAGTCAAGGTGGCGGGAGGAATAAGCAGTACTAC. Translation: CASSQGGGRNKQYY.

The V call is TRBV14, the J call TRBJ1-2; no firm D call. This CDR3 contains 16 residues. V lost 0 bases and J lost 1, with 12 bases in between. CDR1 and CDR2 (germline): SGHDN, FVKESK. The CDR3 DNA sequence: TGTGCCAGCAGCCAAGATCTCATGGGGTATAACTATGGCTACACCTTC. It specifies CASSQDLMGYNYGYTF.

The V call is TRBV6-4, the J call TRBJ2-7; D ambiguous. This CDR3 spans 15 amino acids. The germline V gene encodes CDR1 MRHNA and CDR2 SNTAGT. Trimming took 3 bases from V and 0 from J, leaving 12 bases between them. The CDR3 region is CASSEPERSSYEQYF. The CDR3 DNA reads as TGTGCCAGCAGTGAGCCTGAGAGGAGCTCCTACGAGCAGTACTTC.

This clonotype was seen a handful of times. The rearrangement joins TRBV6-2 or TRBV6-3 to TRBJ2-2; 8 nucleotides line up with TRBD1. Germline V gene lookup returns CDR1 MNHEY and CDR2 SVGEGT. J gave up 5 bases and V 6 bases, and 5 bases lay outside the gene matches. The CDR3 consists of 14 residues. CDR3 sequence reads: CASRDRAGTGELFF. CDR3 nucleotides: TGTGCCAGCAGGGACAGGGCGGGGACCGGGGAGCTGTTTTTT.

Of note for this clonotype: Possible read error: a much larger clone is one base away. The chain uses TRBV11-3 and TRBJ1-4, with D uncertain. The CDR3 length is 15 residues. Germline V gene sequence: CDR1 SGHNT, CDR2 YENEEA. CDR3 sequence reads: CASSLQTGPNEELFF. CDR3 in DNA: TGTGCCAGCAGCCTACAGACTGGGCCTAATGAAGAACTGTTTTTT. Full variable domain (outside the CDR3, taken from reference TRBV11-3 and TRBJ1-4): EAGVVQSPRYKIIEKKQPVAFWCNPISGHNTLYWYLQNLGQGPELLIRYENEEAVDDSQLPKDRFSAERLKGVDSTLKIQPAELGDSAVYLCASSLQTGPNEELFFGSGTQLSVL.

The chain uses TRBV12-3 or TRBV12-4 and TRBJ1-2; D remains ambiguous. Trimming removed 7 bases from V and 8 bases from J, with 11 bases in between. The CDR3 runs to 11 residues. This chain's CDR3 is CASIPGLGYTF. DNA of the CDR3: TGTGCCAGCATTCCAGGATTGGGCTACACCTTC.

Many counts were recorded for this clonotype. This chain joins TRBV11-2 and TRBJ2-1, with D possibly matching TRBD2 (5 bases). The V end lost 5 bases, the J end lost 7 bases, and 18 bases lay between the germline ends. Germline values: CDR1 SGHAT, CDR2 FQNNGV. This CDR3 spans 15 amino acids. CDR3 DNA sequence: TGTGCCAGCAGCCCACACGGCGGCCTAGCAAATGAGCAGTTCTTC. Translating gives CASSPHGGLANEQFF.

This clonotype was observed a handful of times. The chain carries TRBV7-9 and TRBJ2-7, with D perhaps matching TRBD1 (5 bases). The ends were cut back, 2 bases at V and 5 bases at J, with 10 bases in the middle. Germline V gene lookup returns CDR1 SEHNR and CDR2 FQNEAQ (reference sequence). The CDR3 consists of 13 residues. Here the CDR3 DNA reads TGTGCCAGCAGCTTAAGTGGGGCGAACGAGCAGTACTTC. Translated, it gives CASSLSGANEQYF.

This chain joins TRBV12-3 or TRBV12-4 and TRBJ2-1; no firm D call. This CDR3 has 16 residues. V lost 7 bases and J 8 bases, leaving 24 bases between the germline ends. CDR3 nucleotides: TGTGCCAGCACCACCCTGGACCACTATTTGGCGTATGAGCAGTTCTTC. Translation: CASTTLDHYLAYEQFF.

This clonotype was counted only a few times. One base away lies a much larger clone, so this may be a sequencing read error. This chain connects TRBV29-1 to TRBJ1-1, with 8 bases fitting TRBD1. V lost 7 bases to trimming and J lost 4 bases; unmatched junction nucleotides: 8. The CDR3 has 13 amino acids. Germline CDR1 is SQVTM and CDR2 is ANQGSEA. CDR3 residues: CSGRQGLSTEAFF. The CDR3 DNA reads as TGCAGCGGGAGACAGGGGCTTAGCACTGAAGCTTTCTTT. The full variable domain, completed using reference TRBV29-1 and TRBJ1-1, is SAVISQKPSRDICQRGTSLTIQCQVDSQVTMMFWYRQQPGQSLTLIATANQGSEATYESGFVIDKFPISRPNLTFSTLTVSNMSPEDSSIYLCSGRQGLSTEAFFGQGTRLTVV.